This T cell receptor beta chain was obtained from a study of radiotherapy plus CTLA-4 blockade in lung cancer. The length of the CDR3 is 14 residues. V dropped 6 bases and J dropped 3; count of bases not matched to a gene: 4. Germline V lookup: CDR1 MNHNY, CDR2 SVGAGI (reference sequence). Overall study findings and caveats: The study found tumor-derived TCR clones expanded in blood after radiotherapy plus ipilimumab.

This clone has more than one count but fewer than ten. Its specificity is unknown. Measured with immunoSEQ multiplex PCR; TCRdb has only the in-frame clones, and not every one. This sample has around 44,000 clones, with 75% to 90% found just once. Focal radiation with ipilimumab CTLA-4 blockade was given to patients with chemo-refractory metastatic non-small-cell lung cancer. The rearrangement uses TRBV6-6 and TRBJ2-7, with 11 bases identical to TRBD2. The TCR comes from a human donor with non-small cell lung cancer that progressed on radiotherapy plus ipilimumab. Some clones in this sample may be carry-over from other donors' samples. The sequenced sample was peripheral blood, obtained from a patient treated with radiotherapy plus ipilimumab. This CDR3 reads CASSGTSGIYEQYF. The DNA for the CDR3 is TGTGCCAGCAGCGGGACTAGCGGTATCTACGAGCAGTACTTC.